A single sample is the source of the 32 T cell receptor beta chains below, sequenced in a study of identifying expanded T cells in peripheral blood. The repertoire was sequenced with immunoSEQ multiplex PCR; TCRdb's copy has only in-frame clones and lacks some. This table holds about 76,000 clones, just under 85% found once. Sequencing was performed on blood. These TCRs come from a person aged 18 to 70 in good health.

As DNA, the CDR3 is TGTGCCAGCAGCTTAGGTGGGTTAGGCTACGAGCAGTACTTC. Protein sequence: CASSLGGLGYEQYF. J is TRBJ2-7 and V is TRBV11-2; D not certain. This CDR3 spans 14 amino acids. Trimming stripped 1 base from V and 3 bases from J, with 10 bases between. In germline, CDR1 is SGHAT, CDR2 FQNNGV. Supplemented by reference TRBV11-2 and TRBJ2-7, the full variable domain reads EAGVAQSPRYKIIEKRQSVAFWCNPISGHATLYWYQQILGQGPKLLIQFQNNGVVDDSQLPKDRFSAERLKGVDSTLKIQPAKLEDSAVYLCASSLGGLGYEQYFGPGTRLTVT.

The genes are TRBV18 and TRBJ2-5; maybe TRBD2 (5 bases). The J call may be wrong; the DNA end is better matched by TRBJ2-7. This CDR3 has 14 amino acids. From germline, CDR1 is KGHSH and CDR2 LQKENI. DNA for the CDR3: TGTGCCAGCTCACCTGAGGGTTTGGCCTACGAGCAGTACTTC. Translated: CASSPEGLAYEQYF.

The chain employs TRBV19 and TRBJ2-1; 7 nucleotides match TRBD2. Germline CDR1 and CDR2: LNHDA and SQIVND (reference sequence). The CDR3 has 15 residues. V lost 1 base to trimming and J lost 5 bases; unmatched junction nucleotides: 5. CDR3 region: CASSIGLAVHNEQFF. CDR3 bases: TGTGCCAGTAGTATAGGCCTAGCGGTACACAATGAGCAGTTCTTC.

The chain carries TRBV29-1 and TRBJ1-4; D unresolved. The CDR3 contains 14 residues. The germline V and J ends were trimmed by 6 bases and 6 bases, with 17 bases remaining between them. Per germline, CDR1 SQVTM and CDR2 ANQGSEA. The CDR3 loop reads CSVLRFVGDEKLFF. The CDR3 DNA follows: TGCAGCGTCCTCAGGTTTGTCGGGGATGAAAAACTGTTTTTT.

This clone was seen only once. V and J are TRBV9 and TRBJ2-2; D perhaps matches TRBD2 (6 bases). With 5 bases removed from V and 8 bases from J, the gap between germline ends came to 13 bases. CDR3 length: 13 amino acids. Looked up from germline, CDR1 is SGDLS and CDR2 is YYNGEE. This CDR3 is CASSDTGGGELFF. As DNA, the CDR3 is TGTGCCAGCAGTGATACCGGAGGGGGGGAGCTGTTTTTT.

To note about this clone: One end of the junction fails to match germline, which may point to a read error. This sequence joins TRBV4-3 and TRBJ2-7; 12 bases agree with TRBD2. The CDR3 is 19 residues long. Germline V lookup: CDR1 LGHNA, CDR2 YSLEER. The CDR3, as DNA: TGCGCCAGCAGACAAGGGTGGACAGGGGGGACTAGCGGGCGTTACGAGCAGTACTTC. Translating it yields CASRQGWTGGTSGRYEQYF.

This chain connects TRBV7-3 to TRBJ2-7, with 7 bases aligning to TRBD2. The CDR3 length is 17 residues. In germline, CDR1 is SGHTA, CDR2 FQGTGA. V lost 4 bases and J lost 3; bases outside the gene matches: 15. The CDR3 is CASSSNTAVGRSYEQYF. Here the CDR3 DNA reads TGTGCCAGCAGCTCCAACACGGCGGTCGGGAGGAGCTACGAGCAGTACTTC.

The V and J genes are TRBV11-1 and TRBJ2-7; 10 nucleotides align to TRBD2. The CDR3 covers 16 residues. Per the germline V gene, CDR1 is SGHAT and CDR2 is FQDESV (reference sequence). The trim removed 4 bases at V and 5 bases at J, leaving 11 bases unmatched. CDR3 nucleotides: TGTGCCAGCAGCTCCCCGTGGGCTAGCGGGAGTGACGAGCAGTACTTC. Protein sequence: CASSSPWASGSDEQYF.

The chain couples TRBV4-3 to TRBJ1-2; 10 bases map to TRBD1. The CDR3 loop spans 16 amino acids. Germline V lookup: CDR1 LGHNA, CDR2 YSLEER. With 0 bases clipped from V and 6 bases from J, the junction kept 7 bases outside the gene matches. For the CDR3, the DNA is TGCGCCAGCAGCCAAGATAAGGGGACAGGGGAGGATGGCTACACCTTC. Translated: CASSQDKGTGEDGYTF.

The chain uses TRBV25-1 and TRBJ2-1; D is tentatively TRBD1 or TRBD2 (5 bases each). The ends were cut back, 1 base at V and 5 bases at J, with 12 bases in the middle. Germline lookup yields CDR1 MGHDK and CDR2 SYGVNS. The CDR3 length is 15 residues. The CDR3 DNA reads TGTGCCAGCAGTGAATGGGAGACAGTGAACAATGAGCAGTTCTTC. Protein product: CASSEWETVNNEQFF.

This chain uses TRBV28 with TRBJ2-1; D is perhaps TRBD1 or TRBD2 (5 bases each). Deletions cut 3 bases from V and 2 bases from J, with 23 bases between. The germline CDR1 and CDR2 sequences are MDHEN and SYDVKM. The CDR3 covers 19 residues. The CDR3 coding sequence is TGTGCCAGCAGTTTGGGTCGGGGTGTCAGGGTTATTACCTACAATGAGCAGTTCTTC. The encoded protein is CASSLGRGVRVITYNEQFF.

The CDR3 here is CASSDSYEQYF. The CDR3 DNA reads as TGTGCCAGCAGTGACAGCTACGAGCAGTACTTC. V and J are TRBV2 and TRBJ2-7; no clear D. This CDR3 is built from 11 residues. V dropped 3 bases and J dropped 3 bases, with 3 bases sitting between them. CDR1 SNHLY and CDR2 FYNNEI come from the germline V gene. The complete variable domain, with remaining parts taken from reference TRBV2 and TRBJ2-7, reads EPEVTQTPSHQVTQMGQEVILRCVPISNHLYFYWYRQILGQKVEFLVSFYNNEISEKSEIFDDQFSVERPDGSNFTLKIRSTKLEDSAMYFCASSDSYEQYFGPGTRLTVT.

The V call is TRBV5-1, the J call TRBJ2-2; tentatively, D is TRBD2 (6 bases). CDR1 SGHRS and CDR2 YFSETQ come from the germline V gene. V was shortened by 2 bases and J by 0 bases, with 14 bases between the two germline ends. There are 17 residues in the CDR3. The CDR3 spells CASSFPGRLANTGELFF. The CDR3 coding sequence is TGCGCCAGCAGCTTTCCGGGGAGGCTCGCGAACACCGGGGAGCTGTTTTTT.

The genes are TRBV28 and TRBJ2-7; 8 positions match TRBD1. Germline assignment: CDR1 MDHEN and CDR2 SYDVKM. The CDR3 covers 15 residues. V shed 8 bases and J 0 bases; nucleotides not matched to a gene: 9. CDR3 sequence (DNA): TGTGCCAGCGGTACAGGGGGAACTTTCTCCTACGAGCAGTACTTC. This codes for CASGTGGTFSYEQYF.

The chain is built from TRBV19 and TRBJ2-1, with D maybe TRBD2 (5 bases). V dropped 6 bases and J dropped 4 bases, with 13 bases sitting between them. Germline CDR1 is LNHDA and CDR2 is SQIVND (reference sequence). The CDR3 covers 14 residues. The DNA for the CDR3 is TGTGCCAGTAGCGAGAGGGTTTCGTACAATGAGCAGTTCTTC. This sequence encodes CASSERVSYNEQFF.

The rearrangement uses TRBV6-5 and TRBJ1-1; tentative D call: TRBD1 (6 bases). V shed 4 bases and J shed 1 base, with 13 bases lying between them. CDR3 size: 15 residues. CDR1 MNHEY and CDR2 SVGAGI come from the germline V gene. CDR3 amino acids: CASSLSQTGNTEAFF. In DNA, the CDR3 is TGTGCCAGCAGTTTATCCCAGACAGGGAACACTGAAGCTTTCTTT.

Only one count was recorded for this clone. One end of the junction varies from germline; a read error may be responsible. This CDR3 is CASSSGQGGTGELFF. The CDR3 nucleotides read TGTGCTAGCAGCTCCGGACAGGGGGGCACCGGGGAGCTGTTTTTT. This chain joins TRBV7-7 and TRBJ2-2, with 10 nucleotides matching TRBD1. Germline V gene lookup returns CDR1 SSHAT and CDR2 FNYEAQ (reference sequence). CDR3 length equals 15 residues.

The chain is built from TRBV28 and TRBJ2-5, with D perhaps TRBD2 (5 bases). Looked up from germline, CDR1 is MDHEN and CDR2 is SYDVKM. Deletions cut 2 bases from V and 4 bases from J, with 17 bases between. The CDR3 contains 16 residues. The CDR3 loop is CASSLTPLEVGETQYF. Written as DNA, the CDR3 is TGTGCCAGCAGTTTAACCCCGTTGGAGGTTGGAGAGACCCAGTACTTC.

CDR3 in amino acids: CASSQDKGDYGYTF. CDR3 DNA sequence: TGCGCCAGCAGCCAAGACAAGGGGGACTATGGCTACACCTTC. V is TRBV4-3 and J is TRBJ1-2, with D possibly matching TRBD1 (6 bases). The CDR3 is made up of 14 amino acids. V was pared by 0 bases and J by 3 bases, with 8 bases between. Germline assignment: CDR1 LGHNA and CDR2 YSLEER.

The J gene is TRBJ2-1, the V gene TRBV10-3; TRBD2 matches at 9 bases. Looked up from germline, CDR1 is ENHRY and CDR2 is SYGVKD. V trimming: 8 bases; J trimming: 8 bases; junction bases outside the gene matches: 7. This CDR3 comprises 13 residues. CDR3 amino acids: CAIGQREVDEQFF. The CDR3 nucleotides read TGTGCCATCGGACAGCGGGAGGTCGATGAGCAGTTCTTC.

The chain joins TRBV18 to TRBJ2-3, with D perhaps TRBD1 (7 bases). Germline-derived CDR1 and CDR2 are KGHSH and LQKENI. V was cut by 4 bases and J by 3 bases, with 14 bases left in between. This CDR3 has 15 amino acids. CDR3 nucleotides: TGTGCCAGCTCACAACAGGGGACTCCGACAGATACGCAGTATTTT. This gives the protein CASSQQGTPTDTQYF.

This clone came up a few times. V usage is TRBV2 and J usage is TRBJ1-1; TRBD1 aligns across 9 bases. J was trimmed by 4 bases and V by 6 bases; bases with no gene match: 6. The CDR3 has 14 residues. Germline CDR1 SNHLY, CDR2 FYNNEI. The CDR3 nucleotides are TGTGCCAGCAGGGATAGGACAGGGGCCACTGAAGCTTTCTTT. The encoded protein is CASRDRTGATEAFF.

A single count supports this clone. CDR3 sequence reads: CASSEGQSSYEQYF. In DNA, the CDR3 is TGTGCCAGCAGCGAGGGACAGAGCTCCTACGAGCAGTACTTC. The chain uses TRBV5-6 and TRBJ2-7; 7 bases are shared with TRBD1. This CDR3 is 14 amino acids long. Trimming removed 4 bases from V and 0 bases from J; junction bases left unmatched: 4. The germline V gene encodes CDR1 SGHDT and CDR2 YYEEEE.

A few counts support this clone. The chain joins TRBV7-2 to TRBJ1-5; the D is unclear. Germline CDR1 SGHTA, CDR2 FQGNSA. The V and J ends lost 3 bases and 3 bases respectively, with 6 bases between them. The CDR3 runs 13 residues. CDR3 protein: CASSFYSNQPQHF. The CDR3 DNA follows: TGTGCCAGCAGCTTTTATTCCAATCAGCCCCAGCATTTT.

This clone occurred many times. V and J are TRBV4-3 and TRBJ1-1, with no clear D. CDR3 size: 14 residues. Trimming removed 1 base at V and 3 bases at J, with 9 bases between. Germline values: CDR1 LGHNA, CDR2 YSLEER. The DNA of the CDR3 is TGCGCCAGCAGCCAAGTGACGGGATACACTGAAGCTTTCTTT. Encoded protein: CASSQVTGYTEAFF.

The sample holds a few counts of this clone. The rearrangement joins TRBV5-1 to TRBJ2-3; D is possibly TRBD2 (6 bases). CDR1 is SGHRS and CDR2 is YFSETQ in the germline V gene. Trimming left V 3 bases short and J 2 bases short, with 13 bases between. The CDR3 is made up of 15 amino acids. CDR3 amino acids: CASSWGDRDTDTQYF. The CDR3 DNA sequence: TGCGCCAGCAGCTGGGGGGACCGGGACACAGATACGCAGTATTTT. The full variable domain, in which reference TRBV5-1 and TRBJ2-3 provide the parts outside the CDR3, is KAGVTQTPRYLIKTRGQQVTLSCSPISGHRSVSWYQQTPGQGLQFLFEYFSETQRNKGNFPGRFSGRQFSNSRSEMNVSTLELGDSALYLCASSWGDRDTDTQYFGPGTRLTVL.

V and J are TRBV5-8 and TRBJ1-1; no reliable D call. The CDR3 spans 13 residues. The V and J ends lost 5 bases and 1 base respectively, with 9 bases between them. CDR1 is SGHTS, CDR2 YDEGEE, per germline. The CDR3 DNA sequence: TGTGCCAGCAGTGACCTCCCGAACACTGAAGCTTTCTTT. It yields the protein CASSDLPNTEAFF.

The rearrangement links TRBV7-6 to TRBJ1-3, with 8 bases identical to TRBD1. The CDR3 sequence is 15 residues long. V shed 5 bases, J shed 2 bases, and the junction held 5 bases outside the gene matches. Germline CDR1 SGHVS, CDR2 FNYEAQ. The CDR3 is CASSLDRGPGNTIYF. The DNA for the CDR3 is TGTGCCAGCAGCCTCGACAGGGGCCCTGGAAACACCATATATTTT.

This clone was seen more than once but under ten times. The chain uses TRBV7-9 and TRBJ1-5, with unresolved D. V was trimmed by 7 bases and J by 6 bases, leaving 13 bases between them. Germline V lookup: CDR1 SEHNR, CDR2 FQNEAQ (reference sequence). CDR3 size: 13 residues. CDR3 sequence (DNA): TGTGCCAGCACCATATCAACGACTCAGCCCCAGCATTTT. It specifies CASTISTTQPQHF.

This clone was found once. The rearrangement links TRBV6-6 to TRBJ1-4, with a possible D match to TRBD1 (6 bases). The CDR3 is 15 residues long. Germline V gene data show CDR1 as MNHNY and CDR2 as SVGAGI (reference sequence). Trimming cost V 0 bases and J 6 bases, with 11 bases left between them. CDR3 amino acids: CASSYSGAHDEKLFF. CDR3 DNA: TGTGCCAGCAGTTACTCGGGGGCGCATGATGAAAAACTGTTTTTT.

The rearrangement uses TRBV28 and TRBJ2-6; no clear D. The germline CDR1 and CDR2 sequences are MDHEN and SYDVKM. V was clipped by 7 bases and J by 4 bases, with 14 bases between them. The CDR3 has 15 residues. CDR3: CASTSSGSGANVLTF. DNA for the CDR3: TGTGCCAGCACCTCCTCCGGATCCGGGGCCAACGTCCTGACTTTC. The full variable domain, with the rest looked up from reference TRBV28 and TRBJ2-6, is DVKVTQSSRYLVKRTGEKVFLECVQDMDHENMFWYRQDPGLGLRLIYFSYDVKMKEKGDIPEGYSVSREKKERFSLILESASTNQTSMYLCASTSSGSGANVLTFGAGSRLTVL.

This clone appeared a single time. This rearrangement joins TRBV19 to TRBJ1-5; TRBD1 agrees at 7 bases. The CDR3 totals 15 residues. V was pared by 5 bases and J by 3 bases, with 7 bases of the junction left unmatched. Germline V CDR1 and CDR2: LNHDA, SQIVND (reference sequence). This CDR3 reads CASSEGTASNQPQHF. The CDR3 region has the DNA TGTGCCAGTAGTGAGGGGACAGCCTCCAATCAGCCCCAGCATTTT.